The clone carrying this TCR beta chain occurred once. What it recognizes is unknown. The data derive from a study of T cell responses to AZD1222 COVID-19 vaccine. Produced via immunoSEQ multiplex PCR; TCRdb's table is partial and in-frame only. Of about 140,000 clones in the sample, 90% to 95% were seen once. Study results and caveats: Reportedly, nearly half of unique spike TCRs recognized epitopes outside B.1.351/B.1.1.7 mutations.

The CDR3 runs 14 residues. Germline CDR1 reads SGHTA; CDR2 reads FQGTGA. V was clipped by 3 bases and J by 0 bases, with 8 bases between them. The chain links TRBV7-3 to TRBJ1-1, with unresolved D. The clonotype originates from an adult who received the AZD1222 COVID-19 vaccine. Specimen: peripheral blood, collected 28 days after the second AZD1222 dose. The CDR3 here is CASSFRRMNTEAFF. Written as DNA, the CDR3 is TGTGCCAGCAGCTTTCGACGGATGAACACTGAAGCTTTCTTT.